This T cell receptor (beta chain) was obtained from a study of neoadjuvant anti-PD-1 for oral cavity cancer. Broader study findings: Only a few patients per response group were TCR-analyzed; validation needed.

V lost 6 bases, J lost 2 bases, and 10 bases lay in between. The germline gives CDR1 ENHRY, CDR2 SYGVKD. This CDR3 is 14 amino acids long. With respect to this clone: Its specificity is not known.

The method was immunoSEQ multiplex PCR; TCRdb's version includes in-frame clones alone and lacks a portion of them. Of about 6,600 clones listed, roughly 80% are singletons. Sample: PBMCs, taken before nivolumab (anti-PD-1) treatment. The chain links TRBV10-3 to TRBJ1-4, with D possibly matching TRBD1 (6 bases). This receptor was obtained from a person between 40 and 80 years old with oral cavity squamous cell carcinoma. This CDR3 is CAIREGGTNEKLFF. The CDR3 bases are TGTGCCATCAGAGAGGGGGGCACTAATGAAAAACTGTTTTTT.